Listed here are 18 T cell receptor beta chains from one sample, sequenced in a study of post-analysis software for immune sequencing data. No antigens are known for them. Study-level findings and limits: Controls had lower frequencies than patients of 4 or 5 TRBV segments, which included TRBV5-6, TRBV5-1 and TRBV20-1.

The library was made from cDNA and included unique molecular identifiers. Each CDR3 protein is one row after TCRdb ran MiXCR on the PCR reads. Among 750,000 to 950,000 distinct CDR3 sequences, about 53% were seen once, and the ten largest hold 4.6%. The specimen was blood. All receptors come from a girl between 10 and 17 years old with multiple sclerosis.

This clonotype was observed a handful of times. The chain links TRBV20-1 to TRBJ1-4; D is perhaps TRBD1 (5 bases). The V end lost 0 bases, the J end lost 0 bases, and 11 bases lay between the germline ends. Germline-derived CDR1 and CDR2 are DFQATT and SNEGSKA (reference sequence). The CDR3 has 16 residues. The CDR3 DNA is TGCAGTGCTAGAGACCCAGGGACGGCAACTAATGAAAAACTGTTTTTT. Translation gives CSARDPGTATNEKLFF.

The chain combines TRBV7-9 with TRBJ2-5; D tentatively fits TRBD1 or TRBD2 (5 bases each). Trimming stripped 5 bases from V and 1 base from J, with 11 bases between. CDR3 length equals 14 residues. From germline, CDR1 is SEHNR and CDR2 FQNEAQ (reference sequence). CDR3 DNA sequence: TGTGCCAGCAGCCCCCGGGACCTCCAAGAGACCCAGTACTTC. Translating it yields CASSPRDLQETQYF.

J is TRBJ1-1 and V is TRBV20-1, with D tentatively TRBD1 (6 bases). V was clipped by 3 bases and J by 10 bases, with 12 bases between them. Looked up from germline, CDR1 is DFQATT and CDR2 is SNEGSKA (reference sequence). This CDR3 is built from 11 residues. CDR3 in amino acids: CSASRGLRAFF. CDR3 nucleotides: TGCAGTGCTAGTAGGGGGTTGAGAGCTTTCTTT.

The chain has TRBV29-1 and TRBJ2-3; D gene uncertain. Germline-derived CDR1 and CDR2 are SQVTM and ANQGSEA. Trimming removed 5 bases at V and 4 bases at J, with 10 bases between. CDR3 size: 12 residues. This chain's CDR3 is CSVRPNADTQYF. CDR3 DNA sequence: TGCAGCGTTCGCCCAAACGCAGATACGCAGTATTTT.

The chain employs TRBV29-1 and TRBJ2-6; D unclear. Trimming cost V 4 bases and J 0 bases, with 13 bases left between them. The germline V gene has CDR1 SQVTM and CDR2 ANQGSEA. The CDR3 runs 16 residues. The CDR3 protein is CSVAGGFSSGANVLTF. The CDR3, as DNA: TGCAGCGTTGCGGGCGGTTTCAGCTCTGGGGCCAACGTCCTGACTTTC.

The chain joins TRBV5-1 to TRBJ2-7; TRBD1 agrees at 12 bases. This CDR3 comprises 14 residues. After removal of 7 bases from V and 6 bases from J, the junction contained 8 bases not matched to a gene. Germline V gene data show CDR1 as SGHRS and CDR2 as YFSETQ. The CDR3 loop reads CASSPGTGGSEQYF. CDR3 nucleotide sequence: TGCGCCAGCTCTCCCGGGACAGGGGGCTCCGAGCAGTACTTC. The full variable domain, rest sourced from reference TRBV5-1 and TRBJ2-7, is KAGVTQTPRYLIKTRGQQVTLSCSPISGHRSVSWYQQTPGQGLQFLFEYFSETQRNKGNFPGRFSGRQFSNSRSEMNVSTLELGDSALYLCASSPGTGGSEQYFGPGTRLTVT.

This clonotype came up a few times. The V gene is TRBV5-6, the J gene TRBJ2-3; D ambiguous. V was shortened by 0 bases and J by 8 bases, with 10 bases between the two germline ends. Germline CDR1 is SGHDT and CDR2 is YYEEEE. The CDR3 spans 13 residues. CDR3 loop: CASSLVTLGTQYF. CDR3 nucleotide sequence: TGTGCCAGCAGCTTGGTCACGTTGGGTACGCAGTATTTT.

This clonotype turned up a few times. The chain carries TRBV5-1 and TRBJ2-3, with D unclear. V gave up 4 bases and J gave up 4 bases, with 10 bases separating them. The germline V gene has CDR1 SGHRS and CDR2 YFSETQ. The CDR3 has 13 residues. The CDR3 bases are TGCGCCAGCAGCGTCCCGAAGGCAGATACGCAGTATTTT. Its protein is CASSVPKADTQYF.

The chain is built from TRBV12-3 or TRBV12-4 and TRBJ2-3; 8 bases align to TRBD1. CDR3 length equals 13 residues. J was trimmed by 1 base and V by 6 bases; bases with no gene match: 0. CDR3 region: CASRGQGTDTQYF. CDR3 DNA sequence: TGTGCCAGCAGGGGACAGGGCACAGATACGCAGTATTTT.

V is TRBV20-1 and J is TRBJ2-7; TRBD1 matches 9 bases. V lost 1 base, J lost 3 bases, and 16 bases stayed unmatched. Germline CDR1 DFQATT, CDR2 SNEGSKA (reference sequence). CDR3 length equals 18 residues. The CDR3: CSARVSRPDRGNNYEQYF. The CDR3 bases are TGCAGTGCTAGAGTTTCTCGTCCGGACAGGGGTAATAACTACGAGCAGTACTTC.

The chain joins TRBV14 to TRBJ1-4, with 8 positions matching TRBD1. Germline trimming cut 3 bases from V and 7 bases from J; bases unmatched to any gene: 1. CDR1 is SGHDN, CDR2 FVKESK, per germline. The CDR3 extends over 13 amino acids. CDR3 coding DNA: TGTGCCAGCAGCCATGGACAGGGTGAAAAACTGTTTTTT. Translation: CASSHGQGEKLFF.

This clonotype was seen only a few times. The gene calls are TRBV7-2 and TRBJ2-5; no firm D call. The DNA matches TRBJ2-7 better at its end, which makes the J call doubtful. Germline CDR1 reads SGHTA; CDR2 reads FQGNSA. The CDR3 runs 13 residues. The CDR3: CASSLKRQFEQYF. CDR3 bases: TGTGCCAGCAGCTTAAAGAGGCAGTTCGAGCAGTACTTC.

This chain links TRBV2 with TRBJ1-1, with a weak D call TRBD1 (6 bases). Germline-derived CDR1 and CDR2 are SNHLY and FYNNEI. The V end was cut by 5 bases, the J end by 6 bases, with 16 bases between. The length of the CDR3 is 14 residues. Here the CDR3 DNA reads TGTGCCAGCAGTTTTTACACAGGGCAGCCTGAAGCTTTCTTT. It encodes CASSFYTGQPEAFF.

The V and J genes are TRBV5-1 and TRBJ2-7, with D perhaps matching TRBD2 (6 bases). V was clipped by 4 bases and J by 7 bases, with 21 bases between them. This CDR3 has 15 residues. Germline lookup yields CDR1 SGHRS and CDR2 YFSETQ. The DNA of the CDR3 is TGCGCCAGCAGCCTACGGGAGTTGAGCTCGGGTGAGCAGTACTTC. Amino acid sequence: CASSLRELSSGEQYF.

The chain couples TRBV7-2 to TRBJ2-2; 8 bases fit TRBD1. Germline CDR1 reads SGHTA; CDR2 reads FQGNSA. The CDR3 sequence is 15 residues long. V shed 6 bases, J shed 4 bases, and the junction held 7 bases outside the gene matches. CDR3 sequence: CASSSRTGSTGELFF. In DNA, the CDR3 is TGTGCCAGCAGTTCTCGGACAGGGAGCACCGGGGAGCTGTTTTTT.

This clonotype was seen a handful of times. The V gene is TRBV3-1, the J gene TRBJ2-5; TRBD1 aligns across 10 bases. CDR1 is LGHDT, CDR2 YNNKEL, per germline (reference sequence). Trimming cost V 2 bases and J 3 bases; bases outside gene matches: 3. The CDR3 extends over 15 amino acids. CDR3 loop: CASSQKGQGKETQYF. The CDR3, as DNA: TGTGCCAGCAGCCAAAAGGGACAGGGGAAAGAGACCCAGTACTTC.

V is TRBV12-3 or TRBV12-4 and J is TRBJ2-1; 8 nucleotides agree with TRBD2. Losses at the gene ends were 5 bases for V and 5 bases for J; bases not matched to a gene: 8. This CDR3 comprises 15 residues. The CDR3 region has the DNA TGTGCCAGCAGTCCCCGGACTAGCCTCAACAATGAGCAGTTCTTC. It yields the protein CASSPRTSLNNEQFF.

This clonotype was seen a handful of times. V usage is TRBV5-1 and J usage is TRBJ1-1, with 8 bases aligning to TRBD1. The germline V gene has CDR1 SGHRS and CDR2 YFSETQ. V lost 5 bases and J lost 10; bases outside the gene matches: 4. This CDR3 region has 11 residues. The CDR3: CASSGQGAAFF. The CDR3 nucleotides read TGCGCCAGCAGTGGGCAGGGGGCAGCTTTCTTT.